Below, 28 T cell receptor beta chains from the same sample are listed, as sequenced in a study of blood T cell repertoires in COVID-19 (dated by TCRdb to 2018 to 2020). The library relied on the immunoSEQ multiplex PCR assay. The clones in this table, taken by TCRdb from immuneACCESS, are in-frame only. Not every clone is retained; where verified, under half of the shortfall comes from an unresolved V gene, and the cause of the rest is unknown. The sample has tens of thousands of clones on record, over 70% of them singletons. Approximately 4.4% of the sample is in the top ten clones. The sequencing input was peripheral blood. The receptors shown here come from a woman in her fifties or sixties with acute or convalescent COVID-19.

The rearrangement joins TRBV2 to TRBJ1-2; no clear D gene. The germline V gene has CDR1 SNHLY and CDR2 FYNNEI. Trimming shortened V by 7 bases and J by 8 bases, and 17 bases separated the two germline ends. The CDR3 totals 13 residues. CDR3 bases: TGTGCCAGCACGGTCGGTCCCCTTGAGGGCTACACCTTC. Residues: CASTVGPLEGYTF.

This clone appeared a single time. The chain joins TRBV7-2 to TRBJ1-1; possibly TRBD1 for D (6 bases). The V gene's germline CDR1 is SGHTA and CDR2 FQGNSA. V lost 5 bases to trimming and J lost 7 bases, with 8 bases between them. The CDR3 runs 11 residues. The CDR3 bases are TGTGCCAGCAGCGTACAGGGTGAAGCTTTCTTT. It encodes CASSVQGEAFF. The variable domain in full, completed from reference TRBV7-2 and TRBJ1-1, reads GAGVSQSPSNKVTEKGKDVELRCDPISGHTALYWYRQSLGQGLEFLIYFQGNSAPDKSGLPSDRFSAERTGGSVSTLTIQRTQQEDSAVYLCASSVQGEAFFGQGTRLTVV.

The rearrangement joins TRBV5-1 to TRBJ1-1, with 8 bases that match TRBD1. The trim removed 4 bases at V and 1 base at J, leaving 3 bases unmatched. The CDR3 extends over 14 amino acids. CDR1 SGHRS and CDR2 YFSETQ come from the germline V gene. The CDR3 nucleotides read TGCGCCAGCAGCCCGGGACAGGCGAACACTGAAGCTTTCTTT. It encodes CASSPGQANTEAFF.

Details on this clone: Relative to the germline gene, one junction end is altered; a read error may explain this. V gene TRBV5-6 combines with J gene TRBJ2-2; 8 nucleotides align to TRBD1. Germline CDR1 is SGHDT and CDR2 is YYEEEE. The CDR3 is 16 residues long. CDR3 residues: CASSPAPGQEHRGAVF. DNA for the CDR3: TGTGCCAGCAGCCCCGCCCCGGGACAGGAACACCGGGGAGCTGTTTTT.

This CDR3 reads CASSIMWREQFF. As DNA, the CDR3 is TGTGCCAGTAGTATCATGTGGAGAGAGCAGTTCTTC. J is TRBJ2-1 and V is TRBV19; no reliable D call. Germline V gene sequence: CDR1 LNHDA, CDR2 SQIVND (reference sequence). The CDR3 length is 12 residues. Trimming cost V 3 bases and J 10 bases, with 10 bases left between them.

The rearrangement links TRBV28 to TRBJ1-2, with D tentatively TRBD1 (6 bases). The V gene's germline CDR1 is MDHEN and CDR2 SYDVKM. Trimming stripped 3 bases from V and 8 bases from J, with 13 bases between. The CDR3 is 13 residues long. The CDR3 here is CASSFKGDRGYTF. In DNA, the CDR3 is TGTGCCAGCAGTTTTAAGGGGGATAGGGGCTACACCTTC.

Regarding this clone: The same CDR3 is also encoded by other DNA sequences in this sample. The gene calls are TRBV6-5 and TRBJ1-5, with 9 bases fitting TRBD1. After removal of 6 bases from V and 5 bases from J, the junction contained 5 bases not matched to a gene. The CDR3 sequence is 14 residues long. The germline V gene has CDR1 MNHEY and CDR2 SVGAGI. This CDR3 is CASSRQGGDQPQHF. The CDR3 nucleotides are TGTGCCAGCAGCCGACAGGGGGGGGATCAGCCCCAGCATTTT.

The V and J genes are TRBV5-1 and TRBJ2-3; 9 bases fit TRBD2. The V gene end was trimmed by 1 base and the J gene end by 0 bases; junction bases not matched to a gene: 12. The CDR3 runs to 19 residues. CDR1 is SGHRS and CDR2 is YFSETQ in the germline V gene. The CDR3 DNA is TGCGCCAGCAGCTTGTACGAGCGGGGGGCCTCTTATAGCACAGATACGCAGTATTTT. Its translation is CASSLYERGASYSTDTQYF.

This chain links TRBV9 with TRBJ2-3, with D perhaps matching TRBD1 (6 bases). The CDR3 sequence is 15 residues long. Germline lookup yields CDR1 SGDLS and CDR2 YYNGEE. The V end was cut by 3 bases, the J end by 2 bases, with 13 bases between. CDR3 DNA: TGTGCCAGCAGCGAAATGTCAGGGGCCACAGATACGCAGTATTTT. Its translation: CASSEMSGATDTQYF.

The chain employs TRBV30 and TRBJ1-2, with 9 bases lining up with TRBD1. The J segment lost 7 bases and the V segment lost 0 bases, leaving 9 bases of the junction unmatched. Germline V gene lookup returns CDR1 GTSNPN and CDR2 SVGIG (reference sequence). This CDR3 contains 15 residues. Here the CDR3 reads CAWSVTGGESGGYTF. CDR3 nucleotides: TGTGCCTGGAGTGTTACAGGGGGCGAATCAGGTGGCTACACCTTC.

This chain uses TRBV11-2 with TRBJ2-2; D is possibly TRBD2 (6 bases). V dropped 4 bases and J dropped 4 bases, with 10 bases sitting between them. There are 14 residues in the CDR3. The germline CDR1 and CDR2 sequences are SGHAT and FQNNGV. The CDR3 DNA reads as TGTGCCAGCAGCTCCACAGCGGGCACCGGGGAGCTGTTTTTT. It specifies CASSSTAGTGELFF.

V gene TRBV27 combines with J gene TRBJ2-5; TRBD1 agrees at 9 bases. Trimming removed 3 bases from V and 4 bases from J; junction bases left unmatched: 9. The germline gives CDR1 MNHEY, CDR2 SMNVEV (reference sequence). The CDR3 loop spans 16 amino acids. The CDR3 region is CASSLMMGQGRETQYF. The CDR3 region has the DNA TGTGCCAGCAGTTTGATGATGGGACAGGGTCGAGAGACCCAGTACTTC.

V usage is TRBV6-1 and J usage is TRBJ2-7, with D possibly TRBD1 on 6 matching bases. The germline V gene has CDR1 MNHNS and CDR2 SASEGT. Trimming removed 0 bases at V and 3 bases at J, with 9 bases between. The CDR3 is 14 amino acids. CDR3 region: CASSEARGFYEQYF. CDR3 DNA: TGTGCCAGCAGTGAAGCAAGGGGGTTCTACGAGCAGTACTTC.

The genes are TRBV19 and TRBJ1-2; D is ambiguous. The CDR3 has 12 residues. Trimming pared 8 bases from V and 2 bases from J, leaving 9 bases between. CDR1 LNHDA and CDR2 SQIVND come from the germline V gene (reference sequence). The CDR3 loop is CASYGLNYGYTF. The CDR3 DNA sequence: TGTGCCAGTTACGGACTCAACTATGGCTACACCTTC.

This clone was seen once. The chain employs TRBV6-2 or TRBV6-3 and TRBJ1-2; 7 bases fit TRBD1. This CDR3 is 16 amino acids long. V shed 2 bases and J 4 bases; nucleotides not matched to a gene: 10. Germline loops: CDR1 MNHEY, CDR2 SVGEGT. The CDR3 DNA is TGTGCCAGCAGTTACGACGGGCAGGGGGGCCTCTATGGCTACACCTTC. Encoded protein: CASSYDGQGGLYGYTF.

The rearrangement uses TRBV5-1 and TRBJ2-2; 9 bases are a match to TRBD1. Germline trimming cut 5 bases from V and 1 base from J; bases unmatched to any gene: 3. CDR1 is SGHRS, CDR2 YFSETQ, per germline. This CDR3 region has 15 residues. CDR3 sequence reads: CASRRTGVNTGELFF. CDR3 nucleotide sequence: TGCGCCAGCAGGAGGACAGGGGTGAACACCGGGGAGCTGTTTTTT.

This clone turned up a few times. V and J are TRBV4-3 and TRBJ1-2, with D possibly matching TRBD1 (5 bases). The CDR3 extends over 17 amino acids. Germline CDR1 LGHNA, CDR2 YSLEER. With 0 bases removed from V and 2 bases from J, the gap between germline ends came to 16 bases. CDR3 protein: CASSQDYGGGENYGYTF. Here the CDR3 DNA reads TGCGCCAGCAGCCAAGATTATGGCGGGGGGGAGAACTATGGCTACACCTTC.

V usage is TRBV28 and J usage is TRBJ1-2, with TRBD1 as a possible D gene (5 bases). V was shortened by 7 bases and J by 0 bases, with 21 bases between the two germline ends. Germline V gives CDR1 MDHEN, CDR2 SYDVKM. This CDR3 is 17 amino acids long. CDR3 in amino acids: CASNFFTTAASNYGYTF. In nucleotides, the CDR3 is TGTGCCAGCAATTTTTTCACGACAGCCGCTTCTAACTATGGCTACACCTTC.

The rearrangement joins TRBV7-9 to TRBJ1-5; D remains unclear. CDR1 is SEHNR and CDR2 is FQNEAQ in the germline V gene (reference sequence). The CDR3 loop spans 13 amino acids. Trimming shortened V by 3 bases and J by 5 bases, and 8 bases separated the two germline ends. CDR3 in amino acids: CASSFEGYQPQHF. As DNA, the CDR3 is TGTGCCAGCAGCTTTGAGGGATATCAGCCCCAGCATTTT.

This CDR3 is CASSLTTGENYGYTF. For the CDR3, the DNA is TGTGCCAGCAGCCTCACGACAGGGGAGAACTATGGCTACACCTTC. The chain links TRBV13 to TRBJ1-2; 8 positions match TRBD1. Trimming took 5 bases from V and 2 from J; bases not matched to a gene: 7. CDR1 is PRHDT, CDR2 FYEKMQ, per germline (reference sequence). The CDR3 contains 15 residues.

The chain has TRBV21-1 and TRBJ1-5; the D call of TRBD1 is as the table states it, not checked on the DNA. TRBV21-1 is recorded as a pseudogene. The CDR3 has 15 amino acids. The CDR3 reads CASSIDIWLHQPQHF. The CDR3 DNA is TGTGCCAGCAGCATTGACATATGGCTTCATCAGCCCCAGCATTTT.

This chain links TRBV4-2 with TRBJ2-7; D unresolved. In germline, CDR1 is LGHNA, CDR2 YNFKEQ. The CDR3 contains 15 residues. V shed 0 bases and J shed 11 bases, with 20 bases lying between them. CDR3 coding DNA: TGTGCCAGCAGCCAAGAAAGCAAGGAAGCGAGGAGCAAGTACTTC. Amino acids: CASSQESKEARSKYF.

This clone came up a few times. The J gene is TRBJ1-2, the V gene TRBV9; D gene unclear. V dropped 2 bases and J dropped 3 bases, with 11 bases sitting between them. The CDR3 loop spans 14 amino acids. Germline V gene data show CDR1 as SGDLS and CDR2 as YYNGEE. The CDR3 nucleotides read TGTGCCAGCAGCGTTGCCCCAGTGGACTATGGCTACACCTTC. Protein: CASSVAPVDYGYTF.

A single count supports this clone. V usage is TRBV28 and J usage is TRBJ1-6; tentative D call: TRBD1 (5 bases). The CDR3 spans 14 residues. Germline CDR1 MDHEN, CDR2 SYDVKM. Trimming stripped 6 bases from V and 14 bases from J, with 20 bases between. CDR3 residues: CASSVTASTVTLHF. The CDR3 region has the DNA TGTGCCAGCAGCGTCACCGCGTCGACAGTCACCCTCCACTTT.

The chain has TRBV19 and TRBJ1-6, with a weak D call TRBD1 (5 bases). The length of the CDR3 is 15 residues. The V and J ends lost 2 bases and 5 bases respectively, with 10 bases between them. The germline gives CDR1 LNHDA, CDR2 SQIVND (reference sequence). Here the CDR3 DNA reads TGTGCCAGTAGTATAAGGACACTGGATAATTCACCCCTCCACTTT. Its protein is CASSIRTLDNSPLHF.

The CDR3 loop reads CASSAGTGRNYGYTF. CDR3 sequence (DNA): TGTGCCAGCAGCGCGGGGACAGGGAGGAACTATGGCTACACCTTC. The chain employs TRBV5-4 and TRBJ1-2; 9 positions match TRBD1. The length of the CDR3 is 15 residues. J was trimmed by 2 bases and V by 4 bases; bases with no gene match: 6. In germline, CDR1 is SGHNT, CDR2 YYREEE (reference sequence).

The J gene is TRBJ1-2, the V gene TRBV28; a possible D gene is TRBD1 (5 bases). Germline V lookup: CDR1 MDHEN, CDR2 SYDVKM. Trimming shortened V by 1 base and J by 7 bases, and 7 bases separated the two germline ends. The CDR3 length is 12 residues. The CDR3 nucleotides read TGTGCCAGCAGTTTATCCGGGGGTGGCTACACCTTC. Translating gives CASSLSGGGYTF.

The chain has TRBV6-5 and TRBJ1-4, with a weak D call TRBD1 (6 bases). CDR3 size: 14 residues. Germline V gives CDR1 MNHEY, CDR2 SVGAGI. V gave up 4 bases and J gave up 4 bases, with 10 bases separating them. The CDR3 nucleotides read TGTGCCAGCAGTTCCGACAGGTTTAATGAAAAACTGTTTTTT. This translates into CASSSDRFNEKLFF.